The 5 T cell receptor beta chains below all came from one sample that was sequenced in a study of cytomegalovirus exposure and HLA in healthy donors. In the PCR, 60 Vbeta and 13 Jbeta primers were used. TCRdb keeps only in-frame clones here, not all; method: immunoSEQ multiplex PCR. The sample yields more than 85,000 clones, less than 85% seen once. Sequencing input: PBMCs. Receptor source: a man between 35 and 55 years old in good health and CMV-seropositive.

V usage is TRBV11-2 and J usage is TRBJ2-5; D is unclear. The DNA end is a closer match to TRBJ2-7, so the J assignment may be wrong. Germline assignment: CDR1 SGHAT and CDR2 FQNNGV. This CDR3 spans 12 amino acids. The CDR3 is CASSLDIYEQYF. The CDR3, as DNA: TGTGCCAGCAGCTTAGACATCTACGAGCAGTACTTC.

This clone was observed a few times. Within the sample, other DNA sequences also encode this same CDR3. The chain employs TRBV30 and TRBJ1-6; possible D gene TRBD1, 5 bases. Germline V gene lookup returns CDR1 GTSNPN and CDR2 SVGIG (reference sequence). This CDR3 has 13 amino acids. V shed 4 bases and J shed 7 bases, with 11 bases lying between them. CDR3 sequence reads: CAWTGTRNSPLHF. In nucleotides, the CDR3 is TGTGCCTGGACAGGGACTCGGAATTCACCCCTCCACTTT.

This chain joins TRBV6-5 and TRBJ2-5; weak D call: TRBD2 (5 bases). V lost 7 bases to trimming and J lost 4 bases, with 7 bases between them. This CDR3 comprises 11 residues. Per the germline V gene, CDR1 is MNHEY and CDR2 is SVGAGI. The CDR3 region has the DNA TGTGCCAGCATCCGGGGAGAGACCCAGTACTTC. This encodes CASIRGETQYF.

The chain is built from TRBV7-9 and TRBJ2-7; 12 bases are shared with TRBD2. This CDR3 contains 16 residues. Germline V gene sequence: CDR1 SEHNR, CDR2 FQNEAQ (reference sequence). With 5 bases clipped from V and 0 bases from J, the junction kept 5 bases outside the gene matches. As DNA, the CDR3 is TGTGCCAGCAGCCGGGGACTAGCGGGTAGCTCCTACGAGCAGTACTTC. Translation gives CASSRGLAGSSYEQYF.

The chain is built from TRBV29-1 and TRBJ2-4; TRBD2 might be the D (6 bases). CDR3 length: 13 amino acids. V was pared by 8 bases and J by 0 bases, with 11 bases between. The germline V gene has CDR1 SQVTM and CDR2 ANQGSEA. For the CDR3, the DNA is TGCAGCCCTGGGGGGTTAGCCAAAAACATTCAGTACTTC. Encoded protein: CSPGGLAKNIQYF.